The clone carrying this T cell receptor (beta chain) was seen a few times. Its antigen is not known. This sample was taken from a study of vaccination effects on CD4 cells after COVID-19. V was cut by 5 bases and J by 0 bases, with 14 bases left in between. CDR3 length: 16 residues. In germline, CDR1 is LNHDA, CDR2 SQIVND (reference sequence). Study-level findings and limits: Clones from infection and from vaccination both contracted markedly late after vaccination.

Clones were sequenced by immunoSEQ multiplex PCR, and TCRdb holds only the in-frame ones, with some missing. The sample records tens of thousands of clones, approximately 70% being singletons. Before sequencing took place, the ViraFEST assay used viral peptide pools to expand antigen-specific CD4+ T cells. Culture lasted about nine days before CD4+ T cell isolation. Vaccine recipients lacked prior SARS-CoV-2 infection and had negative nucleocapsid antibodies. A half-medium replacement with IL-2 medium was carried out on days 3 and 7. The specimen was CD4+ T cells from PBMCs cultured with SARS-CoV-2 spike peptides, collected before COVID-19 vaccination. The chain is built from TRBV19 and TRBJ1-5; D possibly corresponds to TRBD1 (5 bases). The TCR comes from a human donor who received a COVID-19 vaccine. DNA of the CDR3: TGTGCCAGTAGTCGAACCCTACAGGTTAGCAATCAGCCCCAGCATTTT. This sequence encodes CASSRTLQVSNQPQHF.